This T cell receptor (beta chain) originates from a study of blood T cell repertoires in COVID-19 (dated by TCRdb to the early 2020s). About the study as a whole: Samples covering the acute and convalescent phases of COVID-19 were provided by collaborators in the United States, Italy and Spain. Where HLA class I and class II types were available, the types were taken from metadata supplied by the sample provider, not from assay-based typing. The repertoires were released in a freely available public database intended as a resource for research on the immune response to SARS-CoV-2. Samples came from the ongoing ImmuneRACE study (first 160 participants) plus 1,254 subjects from 6 global collaborators. The material from the prospective study consisted of cDNA or gDNA derived from T cells, B-cell-depleted T cells, or PBMCs. Deeply sampled blood TCRbeta repertoires from subjects exposed to, actively infected with, or recovered from COVID-19 were included in the dataset. Sample metadata almost always included a de-identified subject ID, COVID-19 status, age in years and sex.

Trimming removed 5 bases from V and 0 bases from J; the gene matches leave 8 bases unexplained. Taken from the germline V gene, the CDR1 and CDR2 loops are SNHLY and FYNNEI. The CDR3, from cysteine to phenylalanine, totals 16 residues. The DNA shown is the 48-base CDR3, in frame from base 1. The table lists this clone with a count of one. Its antigen target is currently unknown. No base qualities exist here, and no much larger clone lies one base off it. The immunoSEQ Assay, a bias-controlled multiplex PCR, was used to amplify TCRbeta CDR3 regions from genomic DNA. In the original analysis: Within the assay, amplification of reference gene primers was used to estimate how many nucleated cells each sample contained. To quantify the absolute abundance of each unique TCRbeta CDR3 rearrangement, sequence reads were collapsed and filtered. For each sample, productive Simpson clonality was calculated as the square root of Simpson's diversity index across productive rearrangements. TCRdb's version of the immuneACCESS table is confined to in-frame rearrangements and falls short of the full clone set. An unresolved V gene accounts for under half of the shortfall where checked; the remainder is of unknown origin. The V and J calls and clone size come from that table; D and trimming were worked out from the DNA. The sample table records about 170,000 clones; roughly 90% of these occur just once. The ten top clones hold approximately 0.5% of the sample.

The paper's findings and limits, for the study overall: The quantity of clinical and demographic metadata differed by source and by participant and was supplied without curation.

Collaborating institutions collected whole blood in K2EDTA tubes following their own protocols. For TCRbeta analysis, collaborators shipped samples as frozen whole blood, isolated PBMCs, or DNA extracted from either of those sample types. The receptor comes from a middle-aged man with acute or convalescent COVID-19. Sequenced material: peripheral blood. The chain employs TRBV2 and TRBJ2-3, and 7 junction bases match TRBD2. The DNA is as follows: TGTGCCAGCAGTCCCGGACTAGGCGGAAGCACAGATACGCAGTATTTT. It translates as CASSPGLGGSTDTQYF.